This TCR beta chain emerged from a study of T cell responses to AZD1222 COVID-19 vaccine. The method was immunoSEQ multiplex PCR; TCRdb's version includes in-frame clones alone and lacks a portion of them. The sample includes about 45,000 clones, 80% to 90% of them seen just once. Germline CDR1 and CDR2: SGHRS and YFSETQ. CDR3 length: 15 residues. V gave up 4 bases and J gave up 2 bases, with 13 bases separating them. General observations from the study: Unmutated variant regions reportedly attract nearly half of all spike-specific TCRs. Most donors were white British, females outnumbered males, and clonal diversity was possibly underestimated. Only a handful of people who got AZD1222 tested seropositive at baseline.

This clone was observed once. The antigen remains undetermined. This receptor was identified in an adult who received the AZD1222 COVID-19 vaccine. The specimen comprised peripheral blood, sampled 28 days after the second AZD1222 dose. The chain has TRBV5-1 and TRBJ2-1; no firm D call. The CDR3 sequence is CASSQDGDPYNEQFF. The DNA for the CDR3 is TGCGCCAGCAGCCAGGACGGCGATCCCTACAATGAGCAGTTCTTC.